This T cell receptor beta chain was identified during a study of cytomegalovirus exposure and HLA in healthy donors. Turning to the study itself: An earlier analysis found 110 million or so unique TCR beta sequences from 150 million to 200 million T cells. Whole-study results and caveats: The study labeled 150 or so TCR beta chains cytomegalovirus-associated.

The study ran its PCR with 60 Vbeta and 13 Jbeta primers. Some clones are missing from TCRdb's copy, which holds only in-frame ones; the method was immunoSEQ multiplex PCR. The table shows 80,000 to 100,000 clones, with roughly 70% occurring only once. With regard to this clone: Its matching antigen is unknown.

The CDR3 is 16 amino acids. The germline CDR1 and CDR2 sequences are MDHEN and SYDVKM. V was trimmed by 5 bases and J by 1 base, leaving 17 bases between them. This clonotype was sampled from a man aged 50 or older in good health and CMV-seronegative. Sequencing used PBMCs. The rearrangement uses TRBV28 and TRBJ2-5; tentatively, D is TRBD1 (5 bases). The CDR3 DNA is TGTGCCAGCAGTCCCCCCCCACAGGATTTCCAAGAGACCCAGTACTTC. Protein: CASSPPPQDFQETQYF.